The 28 T cell receptor beta chains below come from one sample, sequenced in a study of blood T cell repertoires in COVID-19. Measured with immunoSEQ multiplex PCR; TCRdb has only the in-frame clones, and not every one. The profile covers some 260,000 clones, with just over 90% appearing a single time and over 1.5% taken by the ten largest. The sample consisted of PBMCs or T cells enriched from blood (not recorded which). The receptors derive from a woman aged 18 to 35 who had recovered from COVID-19.

V and J are TRBV29-1 and TRBJ2-5; 9 positions match TRBD1. The CDR3 spans 12 residues. J was trimmed by 5 bases and V by 5 bases; bases with no gene match: 3. Per germline, CDR1 SQVTM and CDR2 ANQGSEA. The CDR3 region is CSVTGGEETQYF. CDR3 nucleotide sequence: TGCAGCGTTACAGGGGGCGAGGAGACCCAGTACTTC.

The rearrangement joins TRBV27 to TRBJ2-1, with D unclear. This CDR3 comprises 13 residues. V lost 2 bases to trimming and J lost 7 bases, with 9 bases between them. Looked up from germline, CDR1 is MNHEY and CDR2 is SMNVEV (reference sequence). CDR3 loop: CASSLAAVNEQFF. CDR3 bases: TGTGCCAGCAGTTTAGCCGCGGTGAATGAGCAGTTCTTC.

The chain uses TRBV5-6 and TRBJ1-1; weak D call: TRBD1 (6 bases). Germline-derived CDR1 and CDR2 are SGHDT and YYEEEE. V was cut by 3 bases and J by 8 bases, with 17 bases left in between. CDR3 size: 14 residues. The CDR3 region has the DNA TGTGCCAGCAGCTGGATCTCACAGGGAGGGGAAGCTTTCTTT. Translating it yields CASSWISQGGEAFF.

The chain is built from TRBV7-2 and TRBJ1-2; 8 nucleotides align to TRBD1. V shed 4 bases, J shed 8 bases, and the junction held 6 bases outside the gene matches. The CDR3 is 13 amino acids. Germline V gives CDR1 SGHTA, CDR2 FQGNSA. The CDR3: CASSSRQGLGYTF. The CDR3 DNA follows: TGTGCCAGCAGCTCAAGACAGGGGCTCGGCTACACCTTC.

V is TRBV20-1 and J is TRBJ1-1, with D possibly TRBD1 on 6 matching bases. CDR1 and CDR2 from the germline V gene are DFQATT and SNEGSKA (reference sequence). The CDR3 is 10 amino acids. Deletions cut 6 bases from V and 11 bases from J, with 13 bases between. Here the CDR3 reads CSAKGVVAFF. CDR3 in DNA: TGCAGTGCCAAGGGGGTTGTTGCTTTCTTT.

V usage is TRBV19 and J usage is TRBJ1-1; the match to TRBD1 covers 7 bases. After removal of 5 bases from V and 2 bases from J, the junction contained 5 bases not matched to a gene. The CDR3 runs to 14 residues. Germline V gene data show CDR1 as LNHDA and CDR2 as SQIVND (reference sequence). The CDR3 region is CASSLNRGNTEAFF. Here the CDR3 DNA reads TGTGCCAGTAGTTTGAACAGGGGTAACACTGAAGCTTTCTTT.

This chain links TRBV7-9 with TRBJ1-5, with a possible D match to TRBD1 (5 bases). The CDR3 spans 15 residues. CDR1 is SEHNR and CDR2 is FQNEAQ in the germline V gene (reference sequence). The V end lost 8 bases, the J end lost 0 bases, and 14 bases lay between the germline ends. DNA of the CDR3: TGTGCCAGCTCCACGGGGGGAAATAGCAATCAGCCCCAGCATTTT. Protein product: CASSTGGNSNQPQHF.

The chain uses TRBV19 and TRBJ2-3; D is undetermined. The V gene's germline CDR1 is LNHDA and CDR2 SQIVND (reference sequence). V shed 5 bases and J shed 2 bases, with 11 bases lying between them. The CDR3 covers 14 residues. CDR3: CASSQDAATDTQYF. The CDR3 nucleotides read TGTGCCAGTAGTCAGGATGCAGCCACAGATACGCAGTATTTT.

V usage is TRBV7-3 and J usage is TRBJ1-1; D is ambiguous. Germline loops: CDR1 SGHTA, CDR2 FQGTGA. The CDR3 is 13 residues long. V gave up 2 bases and J gave up 7 bases, with 11 bases separating them. Here the CDR3 DNA reads TGTGCCAGCAGCTTAGGACGGGAGGGTGAAGCTTTCTTT. Translation gives CASSLGREGEAFF.

The chain joins TRBV5-1 to TRBJ2-7, with 7 bases identical to TRBD1. There are 15 residues in the CDR3. Losses at the gene ends were 4 bases for V and 6 bases for J; bases not matched to a gene: 13. Looked up from germline, CDR1 is SGHRS and CDR2 is YFSETQ. The CDR3 DNA reads as TGCGCCAGCAGCGCGACTGCCGGGACAGTAGGCGAGCAGTACTTC. The encoded protein is CASSATAGTVGEQYF.

The chain is built from TRBV10-2 and TRBJ1-2; the D gene is possibly TRBD1 (5 bases). In germline, CDR1 is WSHSY, CDR2 SAAADI. The CDR3 totals 13 residues. Deletions cut 2 bases from V and 8 bases from J, with 12 bases between. As DNA, the CDR3 is TGCGCCAGCAGTGAGCGGCAGGGTTTCGGCTACACCTTC. The encoded protein is CASSERQGFGYTF.

The V call is TRBV27, the J call TRBJ2-7, with D possibly being TRBD1 (5 bases). Germline V lookup: CDR1 MNHEY, CDR2 SMNVEV (reference sequence). CDR3 size: 12 residues. Trimming shortened V by 3 bases and J by 6 bases, and 9 bases separated the two germline ends. The chain's CDR3 is CASSFPQGEQYF. The CDR3 bases are TGTGCCAGCAGTTTTCCCCAGGGCGAGCAGTACTTC.

The V call is TRBV7-2, the J call TRBJ1-6; D possibly corresponds to TRBD1 (6 bases). The ends were cut back, 5 bases at V and 8 bases at J, with 13 bases in the middle. Per germline, CDR1 SGHTA and CDR2 FQGNSA. The CDR3 is 14 amino acids. CDR3 protein: CASSLRQDHSPLHF. The CDR3 DNA reads as TGTGCCAGCAGCCTAAGACAGGATCATTCACCCCTCCACTTT.

The V and J genes are TRBV5-4 and TRBJ2-7; 15 positions agree with TRBD2. V was clipped by 4 bases and J by 4 bases; unmatched bases: 3. The CDR3 consists of 15 residues. CDR1 is SGHNT, CDR2 YYREEE, per germline (reference sequence). The CDR3 reads CASSQGLAGGYEQYF. In DNA, the CDR3 is TGTGCCAGCAGCCAGGGACTAGCGGGAGGTTACGAGCAGTACTTC.

The CDR3 DNA reads TGTGCCAGAAGCTCACCCGGGACAATGAACACTGAAGCTTTCTTT. Translation gives CARSSPGTMNTEAFF. The chain recombines TRBV5-3 with TRBJ1-1, with a tentative D call TRBD1 (6 bases). TRBV5-3 qualifies as an ORF whose function is uncertain. This CDR3 is 15 amino acids long. The V end was cut by 3 bases, the J end by 0 bases, with 12 bases between.

V is TRBV19 and J is TRBJ2-1; 11 nucleotides agree with TRBD2. V lost 5 bases to trimming and J lost 8 bases; unmatched junction nucleotides: 8. The CDR3 loop spans 15 amino acids. CDR1 LNHDA and CDR2 SQIVND come from the germline V gene (reference sequence). The CDR3 spells CASSVSGGAWDEQFF. The CDR3 DNA is TGTGCCAGTAGTGTTAGCGGGGGGGCGTGGGATGAGCAGTTCTTC. Full variable domain (outside the CDR3, taken from reference TRBV19 and TRBJ2-1): DGGITQSPKYLFRKEGQNVTLSCEQNLNHDAMYWYRQDPGQGLRLIYYSQIVNDFQKGDIAEGYSVSREKKESFPLTVTSAQKNPTAFYLCASSVSGGAWDEQFFGPGTRLTVL.

The chain uses TRBV2 and TRBJ1-1; 9 bases are a match to TRBD1. CDR3 size: 14 residues. Germline trimming cut 7 bases from V and 4 bases from J; bases unmatched to any gene: 7. Per germline, CDR1 SNHLY and CDR2 FYNNEI. This CDR3 reads CASTGQGKSTEAFF. The CDR3 DNA reads as TGTGCCAGCACGGGACAGGGTAAATCCACTGAAGCTTTCTTT.

This clone was observed a single time. J is TRBJ1-2 and V is TRBV18; 8 bases are a match to TRBD1. The CDR3 is 13 residues long. The germline CDR1 and CDR2 sequences are KGHSH and LQKENI. Trimming at V came to 5 bases and at J to 8 bases, leaving 7 bases not matched to a gene. The CDR3: CASSLTGEQGYTF. Here the CDR3 DNA reads TGTGCCAGCTCATTGACAGGGGAGCAGGGCTACACCTTC.

A few counts support this clone. The J gene is TRBJ1-3, the V gene TRBV5-1; D possibly corresponds to TRBD1 (6 bases). Germline assignment: CDR1 SGHRS and CDR2 YFSETQ. CDR3 size: 15 residues. V was clipped by 0 bases and J by 5 bases, with 12 bases between them. The CDR3 DNA reads TGCGCCAGCAGCTTGGCCGGGCAGGGGAGAAACACCATATATTTT. Amino acid sequence: CASSLAGQGRNTIYF.

V and J are TRBV7-9 and TRBJ2-1, with 11 bases that match TRBD2. V lost 1 base, J lost 5 bases, and 1 base stayed unmatched. Germline CDR1 reads SEHNR; CDR2 reads FQNEAQ (reference sequence). CDR3 size: 15 residues. CDR3 DNA sequence: TGTGCCAGCAGCTTAGAACTAGCGGGAGACAATGAGCAGTTCTTC. Amino acid sequence: CASSLELAGDNEQFF.

This chain links TRBV3-1 (or the pseudogene TRBV3-2) with TRBJ2-7, with D possibly TRBD1 on 5 matching bases. V was clipped by 4 bases and J by 9 bases, with 16 bases between them. This CDR3 region has 13 residues. Germline V CDR1 and CDR2: LGHDT, YNNKEL (reference sequence). CDR3 region: CASSPRPRTTQYF. CDR3 sequence (DNA): TGTGCCAGCAGCCCCCGTCCCCGGACAACGCAGTACTTC.

The chain combines TRBV28 with TRBJ1-5; no clear D. Looked up from germline, CDR1 is MDHEN and CDR2 is SYDVKM. Trimming took off 4 bases at V and 6 bases at J, with 13 bases between the two ends. CDR3 length: 14 residues. The CDR3 DNA reads as TGTGCCAGCAGTTCAAGAGGGTACACTCAGCCCCAGCATTTT. Its protein is CASSSRGYTQPQHF. The full variable domain, rest sourced from reference TRBV28 and TRBJ1-5, is DVKVTQSSRYLVKRTGEKVFLECVQDMDHENMFWYRQDPGLGLRLIYFSYDVKMKEKGDIPEGYSVSREKKERFSLILESASTNQTSMYLCASSSRGYTQPQHFGDGTRLSIL.

The DNA of the CDR3 is TGTGCCAGTAGTTCGGCGTCTCTAAACCAGGGACCCCTCCACTTT. Translated, it gives CASSSASLNQGPLHF. The chain carries TRBV19 and TRBJ1-6; a possible D gene is TRBD1 (5 bases). Germline V CDR1 and CDR2: LNHDA, SQIVND (reference sequence). V dropped 5 bases and J dropped 12 bases, with 20 bases sitting between them. The CDR3 consists of 15 residues.

V and J are TRBV19 and TRBJ1-2, with D perhaps matching TRBD1 (6 bases). The V end was cut by 11 bases, the J end by 8 bases, with 21 bases between. The CDR3 has 13 amino acids. Germline assignment: CDR1 LNHDA and CDR2 SQIVND (reference sequence). CDR3 in DNA: TGTGCCGTAAAACAGGGAGCGGCCAGCGGCTACACCTTC. Translated, it gives CAVKQGAASGYTF.

V usage is TRBV4-1 and J usage is TRBJ2-7, with D perhaps TRBD1 (5 bases). The V gene lost 2 bases and the J gene lost 2 bases, with 13 bases spanning the gap. There are 15 residues in the CDR3. Per germline, CDR1 MGHRA and CDR2 YSYEKL. CDR3 in DNA: TGCGCCAGCAGCCAACAGGGCACTAATCCCTACGAGCAGTACTTC. This translates into CASSQQGTNPYEQYF.

The V and J genes are TRBV20-1 and TRBJ2-5; D ambiguous. The CDR3 sequence is 11 residues long. Germline V gene data show CDR1 as DFQATT and CDR2 as SNEGSKA (reference sequence). The V end lost 8 bases, the J end lost 7 bases, and 14 bases lay between the germline ends. As DNA, the CDR3 is TGCAGTTCCCTTCTTGGGCGGACCCAGTACTTC. The encoded protein is CSSLLGRTQYF.

The CDR3 spells CASSRTGRDEKLFF. The CDR3 DNA reads TGTGCCAGCAGCCGGACAGGGCGAGACGAAAAACTGTTTTTT. The V and J genes are TRBV5-4 and TRBJ1-4; 8 positions agree with TRBD1. The CDR3 loop spans 14 amino acids. Germline V CDR1 and CDR2: SGHNT, YYREEE (reference sequence). V lost 4 bases and J lost 8; bases outside the gene matches: 7.

This chain joins TRBV21-1 and TRBJ2-6; the table's D call of TRBD1 was not tested on the DNA. TRBV21-1 is a known pseudogene. The CDR3 loop spans 18 amino acids. The CDR3 spells CASSKGRGQGAGANVLTF. CDR3 coding DNA: TGTGCCAGCAGCAAAGGGAGGGGACAGGGGGCTGGGGCCAACGTCCTGACTTTC.